A single TCR beta chain is shown here with its context. Its antigen is still unknown. Qualities for individual bases were not recorded, and no much larger clone is one base off. This entry comes from a study of control samples from healthy donors and cancer patients (dated by TCRdb to the early 2020s). Library prep was done by the immunoSEQ multiplex PCR assay. TCRdb carries this immuneACCESS record with in-frame sequences only. Its versions omit some clonotypes, under half of them owing to an unresolved V gene in the studies checked, with the rest unexplained. A total of over 60,000 clones appear in this sample, roughly 85% of them only once. The leading ten clones occupy 4.5% to 7% of the sample. The specimen was blood. The clonotype originates from a man aged 35-49 years in good health.

In nucleotide form, the sequence is TGTGCCAGTATTGGGGGAGGATCCCTCTCTGGAAACACCATATATTTT. Translated, it gives CASIGGGSLSGNTIYF. The chain couples TRBV19 to TRBJ1-3, with TRBD1 perhaps the D gene, on 5 matching bases. CDR3 length: 16 amino acids, cysteine to phenylalanine. Only the CDR3 DNA stays, 48 bases, in frame from base 1. For CDR1 and CDR2, the germline V gene (reference sequence) lists LNHDA and SQIVND. The V end loses 7 bases and the J end loses 0 bases, and a stretch of 16 bases separates them.